The entry that follows covers one T cell receptor (beta chain) sequence. Its antigen remains unknown. Isolating PBMCs gave at least 6 million of these cells per sample. This CDR3 has 14 residues. Germline V gives CDR1 SGHTA, CDR2 FQGTGA. V lost 0 bases and J 5 bases, leaving 10 bases between the germline ends. It was with a sample-barcoded 5' primer and a J-beta primer mix that a second PCR of roughly 7 to 11 cycles was run. One entry per CDR3 protein results from TCRdb running MiXCR on the 5' RACE reads. The sample records some 860,000 distinct CDR3 sequences, 56% being singletons. The source of the sample is a study of blood T cells in healthy people across ages. Study findings and constraints: Getting older went along with TCR beta diversity per million T cells dropping roughly linearly.

Sequencing was done on a sample of blood. This TCR came from a man in his forties or fifties in good health. The genes are TRBV7-3 and TRBJ2-5; D remains ambiguous. This CDR3 reads CASSLTGVGETQYF. The CDR3 DNA follows: TGTGCCAGCAGCTTAACCGGAGTCGGGGAGACCCAGTACTTC.